Here is one TCR beta chain with its context. Its antigen is currently unknown. Expansion of antigen-specific CD4+ T cells with viral peptide pools was carried out by the ViraFEST assay before sequencing. Following 10 days of culture, CD4+ T cells were isolated. Recipients of the vaccine had no prior SARS-CoV-2 infection and negative nucleocapsid antibodies. The data were produced by immunoSEQ multiplex PCR, yet TCRdb's version contains in-frame clones alone and is incomplete. The table includes some 30,000 clones, roughly two thirds detected once. This specimen comes from a study of vaccination effects on CD4 cells after COVID-19. The V end was cut by 6 bases, the J end by 3 bases, with 18 bases between. CDR1 and CDR2 (germline): MNHEY, SMNVEV (reference sequence). The CDR3 extends over 16 amino acids.

V and J are TRBV27 and TRBJ2-1, with D maybe TRBD2 (6 bases). The sequence derives from a human donor who received a COVID-19 vaccine. The starting material was CD4+ T cells from PBMCs cultured with SARS-CoV-2 spike peptides, obtained before COVID-19 vaccination. The CDR3 sequence is CASSQGDWFGYNEQFF. As DNA, the CDR3 is TGTGCCAGCAGCCAAGGGGACTGGTTTGGCTACAATGAGCAGTTCTTC.